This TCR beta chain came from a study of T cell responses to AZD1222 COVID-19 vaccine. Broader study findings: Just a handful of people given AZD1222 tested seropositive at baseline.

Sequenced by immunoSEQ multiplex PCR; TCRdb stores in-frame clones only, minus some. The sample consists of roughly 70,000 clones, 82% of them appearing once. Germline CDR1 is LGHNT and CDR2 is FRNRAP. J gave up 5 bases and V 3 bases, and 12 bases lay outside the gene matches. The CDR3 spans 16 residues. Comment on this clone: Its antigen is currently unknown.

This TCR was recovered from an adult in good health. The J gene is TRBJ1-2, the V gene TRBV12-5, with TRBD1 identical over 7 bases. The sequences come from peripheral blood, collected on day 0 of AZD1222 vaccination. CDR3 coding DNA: TGTGCTAGTGGTTTCCGCCAAGGACAGGCAATTTATGGCTACACCTTC. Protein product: CASGFRQGQAIYGYTF.